Below are 27 T cell receptor beta chains sequenced from a single sample in a study of blood T cell repertoires in COVID-19 (dated by TCRdb to 2018 to 2020). The method was the immunoSEQ multiplex PCR assay. TCRdb limited this immuneACCESS table to in-frame rearrangements with V and J called. A share of clones is missing; checked studies link under half to unresolved V genes, and the rest is unexplained. The sample table shows around 100,000 clones, and just under 95% are seen once. 1.5% to 2.5% of the sample is in the top ten clones. The specimen was peripheral blood. These receptors came from a woman between 50 and 59 years old with COVID-19, enrolled during active disease.

The genes are TRBV24-1 and TRBJ2-5, with a tentative D call TRBD1 (6 bases). Germline V gives CDR1 KGHDR, CDR2 SFDVKD. Trimming shortened V by 4 bases and J by 7 bases, and 15 bases separated the two germline ends. The CDR3 is 14 residues long. CDR3 in DNA: TGTGCCACCAGTGACCTACAGGGATTAGGGACCCAGTACTTC. Amino acids: CATSDLQGLGTQYF.

This chain uses TRBV12-5 with TRBJ1-1, with 11 bases lining up with TRBD1. The germline CDR1 and CDR2 sequences are LGHNT and FRNRAP. This CDR3 is built from 16 residues. The trim removed 2 bases at V and 1 base at J, leaving 3 bases unmatched. CDR3 in DNA: TGTGCTAGTGGTTTGAGGGGGACAGGGGGGAACACTGAAGCTTTCTTT. This encodes CASGLRGTGGNTEAFF. The entire variable domain, with the rest obtained from reference TRBV12-5 and TRBJ1-1, is as follows: DARVTQTPRHKVTEMGQEVTMRCQPILGHNTVFWYRQTMMQGLELLAYFRNRAPLDDSGMPKDRFSAEMPDATLATLKIQPSEPRDSAVYFCASGLRGTGGNTEAFFGQGTRLTVV.

This chain links TRBV5-6 with TRBJ1-1; the D gene is possibly TRBD1 (6 bases). V lost 4 bases and J 4 bases, leaving 20 bases between the germline ends. The CDR3 is 16 amino acids. Germline CDR1 and CDR2: SGHDT and YYEEEE. The DNA of the CDR3 is TGTGCCAGCAGCCGACAAGCTACAGGGAGGGTCACTGAAGCTTTCTTT. It encodes CASSRQATGRVTEAFF.

The genes are TRBV28 and TRBJ1-2; D perhaps matches TRBD1 (5 bases). Deletions cut 7 bases from V and 4 bases from J, with 16 bases between. CDR1 is MDHEN, CDR2 SYDVKM, per germline. The CDR3 spans 14 residues. The DNA of the CDR3 is TGTGCCAGCACCCGCCTAAGGGGATTCTATGGCTACACCTTC. Its translation: CASTRLRGFYGYTF.

This clone occurred a few times. The rearrangement links TRBV27 to TRBJ2-2; D possibly corresponds to TRBD1 (5 bases). Germline CDR1 and CDR2: MNHEY and SMNVEV (reference sequence). V gave up 1 base and J gave up 0 bases, with 21 bases separating them. The CDR3 is made up of 20 amino acids. DNA of the CDR3: TGTGCCAGCAGTTTATGGTCAGGCAGGGCTAATACCGCGAACACCGGGGAGCTGTTTTTT. Translating gives CASSLWSGRANTANTGELFF.

This chain joins TRBV12-3 or TRBV12-4 and TRBJ2-4; D gene uncertain. V lost 4 bases and J lost 11, with 12 bases in between. This CDR3 comprises 12 residues. Here the CDR3 reads CASSSLLILQYF. Written as DNA, the CDR3 is TGTGCCAGCAGTTCATTGCTAATCCTTCAGTACTTC.

V gene TRBV28 combines with J gene TRBJ1-6; 7 bases match TRBD1. The CDR3 runs 15 residues. Germline V gives CDR1 MDHEN, CDR2 SYDVKM. With V trimmed by 5 bases and J by 4 bases, 5 bases remained unmatched. For the CDR3, the DNA is TGTGCCAGCAGTGTGGGACAGACATATAATTCACCCCTCCACTTT. Translated: CASSVGQTYNSPLHF.

The chain has TRBV30 and TRBJ1-3; maybe TRBD1 (5 bases). Germline V lookup: CDR1 GTSNPN, CDR2 SVGIG (reference sequence). The CDR3 has 14 residues. Trimming cost V 0 bases and J 5 bases, with 11 bases left between them. As DNA, the CDR3 is TGTGCCTGGAGTGTAGGGGCAGGGCGAAACACCATATATTTT. Translating gives CAWSVGAGRNTIYF.

The J gene is TRBJ2-5, the V gene TRBV24-1; 11 bases match TRBD1. CDR3 length: 16 amino acids. J was trimmed by 5 bases and V by 3 bases; bases with no gene match: 7. Germline V gives CDR1 KGHDR, CDR2 SFDVKD. The CDR3 DNA reads TGTGCCACCAGTGATCCCGGGACAGGGGGTCCGGAGACCCAGTACTTC. This encodes CATSDPGTGGPETQYF.

The rearrangement uses TRBV7-8 and TRBJ2-1, with D unclear. Trimming stripped 6 bases from V and 2 bases from J, with 11 bases between. Germline-derived CDR1 and CDR2 are SGHVS and FQNEAQ. The CDR3 length is 14 residues. The chain's CDR3 is CASRPGSTYNEQFF. The CDR3 DNA reads TGTGCCAGCAGGCCCGGTAGCACCTACAATGAGCAGTTCTTC.

V gene TRBV6-2 or TRBV6-3 combines with J gene TRBJ1-4, with D tentatively TRBD1 (6 bases). Germline-derived CDR1 and CDR2 are MNHEY and SVGEGT. Between the trimmed V and J ends, which lost 2 bases and 7 bases, there was a span of 14 bases. The CDR3 extends over 15 amino acids. The CDR3 protein is CASSYPPTGGEKLFF. The DNA for the CDR3 is TGTGCCAGCAGTTACCCCCCGACAGGAGGTGAAAAACTGTTTTTT.

In DNA form, the CDR3 reads TGTGCCAGCAGCCCACAAAGCGGGGGGGCTTACGAGCAGTACTTC. Protein sequence: CASSPQSGGAYEQYF. The chain employs TRBV9 and TRBJ2-7, with TRBD2 identical over 10 bases. CDR1 is SGDLS, CDR2 YYNGEE, per germline. The trim removed 4 bases at V and 4 bases at J, leaving 8 bases unmatched. The CDR3 extends over 15 amino acids.

The chain is built from TRBV28 and TRBJ1-2; 8 bases map to TRBD1. The CDR3 length is 15 residues. Germline CDR1 and CDR2: MDHEN and SYDVKM. The V and J ends lost 4 bases and 7 bases, in that order; junction bases with no gene match: 11. The CDR3 DNA is TGTGCCAGCAGTTCATCCCGACAGGGGATAAGTGGCTACACCTTC. Translated: CASSSSRQGISGYTF.

This chain joins TRBV6-5 and TRBJ2-5; the D gene is possibly TRBD1 (5 bases). The CDR3 runs to 15 residues. The V gene lost 7 bases and the J gene lost 5 bases, with 20 bases spanning the gap. Per the germline V gene, CDR1 is MNHEY and CDR2 is SVGAGI. The CDR3 nucleotides read TGTGCCAGCAAACGGTTTGCAGGGAAGGGGGAGACCCAGTACTTC. Residues: CASKRFAGKGETQYF.

The rearrangement links TRBV3-1 (or the pseudogene TRBV3-2) to TRBJ2-3, with 12 positions matching TRBD2. Germline CDR1 reads LGHDT; CDR2 reads YNNKEL (reference sequence). CDR3 length: 15 amino acids. The junction had 2 bases not matched to a gene; V was cut back by 4 bases and J by 3 bases. CDR3 residues: CASSPLAGGTDTQYF. CDR3 nucleotides: TGTGCCAGCAGCCCGCTAGCGGGGGGGACAGATACGCAGTATTTT.

The chain combines TRBV30 with TRBJ2-3; D may be TRBD2 (6 bases). The V end was cut by 3 bases, the J end by 3 bases, with 19 bases between. The germline CDR1 and CDR2 sequences are GTSNPN and SVGIG (reference sequence). CDR3 length: 16 residues. The CDR3 protein is CAWSLPPSVRTDTQYF. The CDR3 DNA reads as TGTGCCTGGAGCCTTCCACCTAGCGTCAGGACAGATACGCAGTATTTT.

CDR3 in DNA: TGTGCCAGCAGCTCCTACAGGGCTGGCTCACCCCTCCACTTT. Translating it yields CASSSYRAGSPLHF. V and J are TRBV11-2 and TRBJ1-6; D possibly corresponds to TRBD1 (6 bases). The germline CDR1 and CDR2 sequences are SGHAT and FQNNGV. The V end was cut by 4 bases, the J end by 10 bases, with 14 bases between. This CDR3 contains 14 residues.

The genes are TRBV28 and TRBJ1-2; 7 bases align to TRBD1. Germline V gives CDR1 MDHEN, CDR2 SYDVKM. Trimming at V came to 6 bases and at J to 8 bases, leaving 15 bases not matched to a gene. The CDR3 runs to 15 residues. This chain's CDR3 is CASSPTGFQIGGYTF. The DNA of the CDR3 is TGTGCCAGCAGCCCGACAGGGTTCCAAATCGGCGGCTACACCTTC.

This chain joins TRBV29-1 and TRBJ1-2, with TRBD1 matching 7 bases. CDR1 SQVTM and CDR2 ANQGSEA come from the germline V gene. The CDR3 extends over 11 amino acids. Losses at the gene ends were 6 bases for V and 7 bases for J; bases not matched to a gene: 5. In nucleotides, the CDR3 is TGCAGCGTCCATGGGACAGCTGGCTACACCTTC. It codes for CSVHGTAGYTF.

The J gene is TRBJ1-5, the V gene TRBV6-6, with D perhaps TRBD1 (5 bases). V lost 6 bases and J 1 base, leaving 10 bases between the germline ends. This CDR3 contains 14 residues. CDR1 and CDR2 (germline): MNHNY, SVGAGI (reference sequence). The CDR3: CASSLDSSNQPQHF. CDR3 in DNA: TGTGCCAGCAGCCTAGACAGCAGCAATCAGCCCCAGCATTTT.

This rearrangement joins TRBV4-3 to TRBJ1-1, with 8 positions matching TRBD1. The J segment lost 3 bases and the V segment lost 1 base, leaving 1 base of the junction unmatched. This CDR3 has 14 residues. Germline CDR1 is LGHNA and CDR2 is YSLEER. The CDR3 sequence: CASSQVTGDTEAFF. The DNA for the CDR3 is TGCGCCAGCAGCCAAGTGACAGGGGACACTGAAGCTTTCTTT.

The CDR3 coding sequence is TGCGCCAGCAGCTTGTCCCCGGGACTAGACAGCAATGAGCAGTTCTTC. Its translation is CASSLSPGLDSNEQFF. The gene calls are TRBV5-1 and TRBJ2-1, with 8 positions matching TRBD2. Germline CDR1 is SGHRS and CDR2 is YFSETQ. With 1 base clipped from V and 6 bases from J, the junction kept 9 bases outside the gene matches. The CDR3 is 16 amino acids.

This chain links TRBV5-1 with TRBJ2-1; tentatively, D is TRBD1 (5 bases). Germline V gene data show CDR1 as SGHRS and CDR2 as YFSETQ. The CDR3 totals 13 residues. Trimming took 0 bases from V and 10 from J, leaving 11 bases between them. The CDR3 nucleotides are TGCGCCAGCAGCTTGGGTGACAGTCTAGAGCAGTTCTTC. Its translation: CASSLGDSLEQFF.

The chain is built from TRBV13 and TRBJ1-6; 8 positions match TRBD1. The CDR3 is 15 amino acids. The germline CDR1 and CDR2 sequences are PRHDT and FYEKMQ (reference sequence). Trimming took 5 bases from V and 7 from J; bases not matched to a gene: 7. As DNA, the CDR3 is TGTGCCAGCAGCGGATACAGGGGGGACAATTCACCCCTCCACTTT. Its protein product is CASSGYRGDNSPLHF.

Here the CDR3 reads CASSDPGQGYLRYTF. The CDR3 bases are TGTGCCAGCTCCGATCCGGGACAGGGATACTTGCGCTACACCTTC. V and J are TRBV27 and TRBJ1-2; the match to TRBD1 covers 9 bases. V lost 8 bases and J lost 9; bases outside the gene matches: 16. Germline values: CDR1 MNHEY, CDR2 SMNVEV (reference sequence). CDR3 length: 15 amino acids.

The table lists this clone with a few counts. J is TRBJ1-5 and V is TRBV7-9; 8 bases map to TRBD1. The length of the CDR3 is 14 residues. CDR1 SEHNR and CDR2 FQNEAQ come from the germline V gene (reference sequence). The junction had 7 bases not matched to a gene; V was cut back by 5 bases and J by 7 bases. CDR3 amino acids: CASSPGQALQPQHF. CDR3 in DNA: TGTGCCAGCAGCCCGGGACAGGCATTGCAGCCCCAGCATTTT.

This chain joins TRBV4-1 and TRBJ2-5; perhaps TRBD1 as D (5 bases). Germline V gives CDR1 MGHRA, CDR2 YSYEKL. V lost 0 bases and J 1 base, leaving 12 bases between the germline ends. The CDR3 is made up of 16 amino acids. Here the CDR3 DNA reads TGCGCCAGCAGCCAAGAAGGGCAGGGTGTCCAAGAGACCCAGTACTTC. This gives the protein CASSQEGQGVQETQYF.